These 24 T cell receptor beta chains were all obtained from the same sample, sequenced in a study of cytomegalovirus exposure and HLA in healthy donors. A multiplex PCR was run with 60 Vbeta primers and 13 Jbeta primers. The protocol was immunoSEQ multiplex PCR, while the TCRdb copy is restricted to in-frame clones and leaves out a portion. The repertoire consists of 220,000 or so clones, with 82% occurring once and the leading ten covering around 2.7%. Sequencing input: PBMCs. These receptors came from a woman aged 40 to 55 in good health and CMV-seronegative.

This chain links TRBV27 with TRBJ1-1, with unresolved D. Trimming left V 1 base short and J 5 bases short, with 11 bases between. The CDR3 loop spans 14 amino acids. Germline loops: CDR1 MNHEY, CDR2 SMNVEV (reference sequence). The CDR3 region is CASSLFEGYTEAFF. The DNA of the CDR3 is TGTGCCAGCAGTTTATTCGAGGGATATACTGAAGCTTTCTTT.

V is TRBV19 and J is TRBJ1-1; D might be TRBD1 (5 bases). V lost 5 bases to trimming and J lost 1 base, with 11 bases between them. The germline V gene encodes CDR1 LNHDA and CDR2 SQIVND (reference sequence). This CDR3 region has 14 residues. The CDR3 spells CASSAGGSNTEAFF. Here the CDR3 DNA reads TGTGCCAGTAGTGCGGGGGGTTCGAACACTGAAGCTTTCTTT.

The chain is built from TRBV5-1 and TRBJ2-3; 8 bases are a match to TRBD2. V lost 0 bases to trimming and J lost 3 bases; unmatched junction nucleotides: 3. CDR3 size: 15 residues. Germline V gene data show CDR1 as SGHRS and CDR2 as YFSETQ. The CDR3 sequence: CASSLDGLATDTQYF. In DNA form, the CDR3 reads TGCGCCAGCAGCTTGGACGGACTAGCAACAGATACGCAGTATTTT.

The J gene is TRBJ1-1, the V gene TRBV5-4; 8 bases align to TRBD1. CDR1 is SGHNT, CDR2 YYREEE, per germline (reference sequence). The V and J ends lost 4 bases and 4 bases, in that order; junction bases with no gene match: 9. This CDR3 contains 15 residues. The CDR3 spells CASSPHPTGATEAFF. The CDR3 DNA sequence: TGTGCCAGCAGCCCTCACCCGACAGGGGCCACTGAAGCTTTCTTT. Drawing the rest from reference TRBV5-4 and TRBJ1-1, the complete variable domain is ETGVTQSPTHLIKTRGQQVTLRCSSQSGHNTVSWYQQALGQGPQFIFQYYREEENGRGNFPPRFSGLQFPNYSSELNVNALELDDSALYLCASSPHPTGATEAFFGQGTRLTVV.

The CDR3 DNA is TGTGCCAGTACCCCGGGGGGGCCACTCTACAATGAGCAGTTCTTC. It is translated as CASTPGGPLYNEQFF. V is TRBV19 and J is TRBJ2-1, with TRBD2 matching 8 bases. Germline V gives CDR1 LNHDA, CDR2 SQIVND (reference sequence). The ends lost 7 bases at V and 3 bases at J; junction bases unmatched: 8. The CDR3 spans 15 residues.

V and J are TRBV6-4 and TRBJ2-3; D might be TRBD2 (6 bases). Trimming removed 5 bases at V and 3 bases at J, with 15 bases between. Germline CDR1 and CDR2: MRHNA and SNTAGT. The CDR3 is made up of 15 amino acids. The CDR3 DNA follows: TGTGCCAGCAGTTTTATCGCGGGACGGACAGATACGCAGTATTTT. It translates to CASSFIAGRTDTQYF.

This chain connects TRBV7-7 to TRBJ2-5, with 7 bases lining up with TRBD2. The J segment lost 2 bases and the V segment lost 6 bases, leaving 9 bases of the junction unmatched. Germline V gene sequence: CDR1 SSHAT, CDR2 FNYEAQ (reference sequence). The CDR3 spans 15 residues. This CDR3 is CASSPGGSNQETQYF. In nucleotides, the CDR3 is TGTGCCAGCAGTCCCGGGGGGAGCAATCAAGAGACCCAGTACTTC.

The chain has TRBV7-9 and TRBJ2-1, with 7 bases aligning to TRBD2. CDR3 length: 13 residues. Germline V gene sequence: CDR1 SEHNR, CDR2 FQNEAQ (reference sequence). The ends lost 7 bases at V and 8 bases at J; junction bases unmatched: 8. In nucleotides, the CDR3 is TGTGCCAGCAAACCAGGACTAGGTCATGAGCAGTTCTTC. Translation: CASKPGLGHEQFF.

The gene calls are TRBV5-6 and TRBJ2-1; no definite D call. With 0 bases removed from V and 0 bases from J, the gap between germline ends came to 7 bases. Germline-derived CDR1 and CDR2 are SGHDT and YYEEEE. There are 15 residues in the CDR3. The CDR3: CASSLGSNSYNEQFF. The CDR3, as DNA: TGTGCCAGCAGCTTGGGTAGTAACTCCTACAATGAGCAGTTCTTC.

The genes are TRBV6-6 and TRBJ2-7; a possible D gene is TRBD1 (6 bases). Trimming stripped 6 bases from V and 3 bases from J, with 21 bases between. CDR3 size: 16 residues. Germline V gives CDR1 MNHNY, CDR2 SVGAGI (reference sequence). CDR3 amino acids: CASRTPLDSGFYEQYF. The CDR3 nucleotides are TGTGCCAGCAGGACACCTCTGGACAGTGGATTCTACGAGCAGTACTTC.

This sequence joins TRBV19 and TRBJ2-3; D call uncertain. There are 12 residues in the CDR3. Germline CDR1 LNHDA, CDR2 SQIVND (reference sequence). Between the trimmed V and J ends, which lost 3 bases and 4 bases, there was a span of 5 bases. CDR3 DNA: TGTGCCAGTAGTATTTCAGCAGATACGCAGTATTTT. Amino acid sequence: CASSISADTQYF.

This chain connects TRBV19 to TRBJ1-1; 7 positions agree with TRBD1. The CDR3 consists of 16 residues. Germline V CDR1 and CDR2: LNHDA, SQIVND (reference sequence). The V and J ends lost 5 bases and 5 bases, in that order; junction bases with no gene match: 14. This CDR3 reads CASSLDRRARGTEAFF. CDR3 sequence (DNA): TGTGCCAGTAGTCTGGACAGGCGCGCACGGGGGACTGAAGCTTTCTTT.

This clone was counted only a few times. The chain uses TRBV5-6 and TRBJ1-1; D uncertain. This CDR3 spans 15 amino acids. The V end lost 0 bases, the J end lost 3 bases, and 12 bases lay between the germline ends. Germline CDR1 SGHDT, CDR2 YYEEEE. This CDR3 is CASSLVRSKYTEAFF. In nucleotides, the CDR3 is TGTGCCAGCAGCTTGGTTCGGTCTAAGTACACTGAAGCTTTCTTT.

The chain carries TRBV11-2 and TRBJ2-2; 9 nucleotides align to TRBD1. The CDR3 has 17 residues. After removal of 4 bases from V and 1 base from J, the junction contained 7 bases not matched to a gene. CDR1 is SGHAT and CDR2 is FQNNGV in the germline V gene. The chain's CDR3 is CASSYRGQGRNTGELFF. In DNA, the CDR3 is TGTGCCAGCAGCTATCGAGGACAGGGGCGGAACACCGGGGAGCTGTTTTTT.

This clone was detected a few times. This sequence joins TRBV6-5 and TRBJ2-7; 9 bases are shared with TRBD2. Trimming took 6 bases from V and 6 from J; bases not matched to a gene: 3. The germline gives CDR1 MNHEY, CDR2 SVGAGI. This CDR3 spans 12 amino acids. The CDR3 sequence is CASSRGGGEQYF. In nucleotides, the CDR3 is TGTGCCAGCAGCCGCGGGGGGGGCGAGCAGTACTTC.

This clone has a single count. The chain couples TRBV7-9 to TRBJ2-7; D remains unclear. The length of the CDR3 is 13 residues. V lost 2 bases, J lost 1 base, and 6 bases lay in between. In germline, CDR1 is SEHNR, CDR2 FQNEAQ (reference sequence). The CDR3 is CASSLSQSYEQYF. CDR3 in DNA: TGTGCCAGCAGCTTATCCCAGTCCTACGAGCAGTACTTC.

The chain is built from TRBV27 and TRBJ1-1; D is uncertain. The CDR3 extends over 15 amino acids. Germline assignment: CDR1 MNHEY and CDR2 SMNVEV (reference sequence). Trimming removed 6 bases from V and 0 bases from J, with 14 bases in between. The CDR3 loop is CASSPPFPMNTEAFF. In DNA, the CDR3 is TGTGCCAGCAGCCCCCCCTTCCCTATGAACACTGAAGCTTTCTTT.

The rearrangement links TRBV18 to TRBJ1-2; TRBD1 might be the D (5 bases). The V and J ends lost 6 bases and 5 bases respectively, with 13 bases between them. The germline gives CDR1 KGHSH, CDR2 LQKENI. The CDR3 sequence is 13 residues long. DNA of the CDR3: TGTGCCAGCTCCCCCCGAGACAGATATGGCTACACCTTC. Its protein is CASSPRDRYGYTF.

The chain employs TRBV19 and TRBJ1-1; D might be TRBD1 (6 bases). Germline loops: CDR1 LNHDA, CDR2 SQIVND (reference sequence). The length of the CDR3 is 14 residues. V dropped 4 bases and J dropped 4 bases, with 13 bases sitting between them. Here the CDR3 DNA reads TGTGCCAGTAGTAACACAGGGTTGGGCACTGAAGCTTTCTTT. Translating gives CASSNTGLGTEAFF.

The chain combines TRBV9 with TRBJ2-1; TRBD1 is a possible D gene (6 bases). The CDR3 length is 15 residues. Between the trimmed V and J ends, which lost 4 bases and 9 bases, there was a span of 20 bases. Per germline, CDR1 SGDLS and CDR2 YYNGEE. CDR3 sequence (DNA): TGTGCCAGCAGCACCATACAGGGTAAGGTGGGTGAGCAGTTCTTC. It codes for CASSTIQGKVGEQFF.

This clone was recorded only once. The chain couples TRBV6-1 to TRBJ1-2, with D perhaps matching TRBD1 (5 bases). Trimming shortened V by 2 bases and J by 4 bases, and 11 bases separated the two germline ends. The CDR3 is 14 amino acids. The germline CDR1 and CDR2 sequences are MNHNS and SASEGT. DNA of the CDR3: TGTGCCAGCAGTGAATTGGCAGGGTCCTATGGCTACACCTTC. Translation: CASSELAGSYGYTF.

This clone was seen only once. In nucleotides, the CDR3 is TGTGCCAGCGGGCAGGGTTCCTACGAGCAGTACTTC. Translated: CASGQGSYEQYF. This chain uses TRBV27 with TRBJ2-7, with D maybe TRBD1 (5 bases). The V end lost 8 bases, the J end lost 1 base, and 9 bases lay between the germline ends. This CDR3 spans 12 amino acids. Germline V gene data show CDR1 as MNHEY and CDR2 as SMNVEV (reference sequence).

This clone is a singleton in its sample. DNA of the CDR3: TGTGCCAGCAGTTTAGCCGGACTTAGCTACGAGCAGTACTTC. Protein: CASSLAGLSYEQYF. The chain links TRBV27 to TRBJ2-7; the D gene is possibly TRBD2 (5 bases). The ends were cut back, 2 bases at V and 3 bases at J, with 11 bases in the middle. The CDR3 covers 14 residues. Germline loops: CDR1 MNHEY, CDR2 SMNVEV (reference sequence).

The chain has TRBV2 and TRBJ1-5; perhaps TRBD1 as D (5 bases). The CDR3 loop spans 15 amino acids. Looked up from germline, CDR1 is SNHLY and CDR2 is FYNNEI. V was cut by 7 bases and J by 0 bases, with 13 bases left in between. CDR3 sequence reads: CASKSGGGSNQPQHF. CDR3 coding DNA: TGTGCCAGCAAATCAGGCGGGGGTAGCAATCAGCCCCAGCATTTT.